Listed below are T cell receptor beta chains from one sample, sequenced in a study of shared clonotypes between healthy human individuals. The data were produced by immunoSEQ multiplex PCR, yet TCRdb's version contains in-frame clones alone and is incomplete. The table records under 850,000 clones, roughly 72% of them present only once. The sample was memory CD4+ T cells sorted from blood. These receptors originate from a woman aged 25 to 39 in good health. Each CDR3 is given without its conserved first and last residue. Size is omitted from some rows. Given values are once, few, many or a class for expanded clones.

j_gene,abundance,v_gene,CDR3aa
TRBJ2-2,once,TRBV5-8,ASSLVSRGGYTGELF
TRBJ1-5,.,TRBV27,ASSLARHHNQPQH
TRBJ2-7,once,TRBV11-2,ASSPSTGAYEQY
TRBJ1-1,.,TRBV6-1,ASSLGFTEAF
TRBJ1-5,few,TRBV10-3,AISDGVRQPQH
TRBJ2-3,few,TRBV7-8,ASSWDRAAYADTQY
TRBJ1-1,.,TRBV19,ASSIGPANTEAF
TRBJ2-2,.,TRBV5-1,ASSLALDAAGELF
TRBJ1-5,few,TRBV10-3,AISREIVNQPQH
TRBJ2-7,.,TRBV29-1,SVGDSFYEQY
TRBJ1-5,.,TRBV28,ASSSSDRGANQPQH
TRBJ2-5,few,TRBV27,ASSRGGTQY
TRBJ2-2,.,TRBV6-6,ASGYRDTGELF
TRBJ1-1,.,TRBV28,ASSSGGGTEAF
TRBJ2-2,many,TRBV10-2,ASSERYRSNTGELF
TRBJ2-1,.,TRBV5-4,ASSLPGGQDNNEQF
TRBJ1-1,.,TRBV6-5,ASSYRRVMNTEAF
TRBJ1-1,.,TRBV5-8,ASSLGVLTEAF
TRBJ1-1,.,TRBV11-2,ASSLDMVNTEAF
TRBJ2-1,.,TRBV19,ASTAGTGAISNEQF